This T cell receptor (beta chain) was retrieved from a study of cytomegalovirus exposure and HLA in healthy donors. The CDR3 length is 13 residues. Germline V gives CDR1 SNHLY, CDR2 FYNNEI. Trimming stripped 9 bases from V and 3 bases from J, with 14 bases between. The study ran its PCR with 60 Vbeta and 13 Jbeta primers. Clones were sequenced by immunoSEQ multiplex PCR, and TCRdb holds only the in-frame ones, with some missing. The sample includes fewer than 65,000 clones, approximately 73% of them seen just once. Points from the study as a whole: Common viral pathogens were later found to be apparently linked to several of the most significant clusters. There was a cluster of highly shared sequence variants that was likely a sequencing artifact. Using a false discovery rate of 0.05, a later analysis showed that about 16,000 TCR beta sequences were associated with HLA alleles. Per published accounts, TCR beta sequences correctly predicted the HLA-A and HLA-B alleles of most subjects.

A remark on this clone: Its antigen is still unknown.

The J gene is TRBJ1-1, the V gene TRBV2; D is possibly TRBD1 (6 bases). The TCR originated in a man between 50 and 59 years old in good health and CMV-seronegative. The sample taken for sequencing was PBMCs. The CDR3 region has the DNA TGTGCCAGTAGAGGGGGATGGTACACTGAAGCTTTCTTT. Translated, it gives CASRGGWYTEAFF.